Shown below are 15 T cell receptor beta chains from a single sample sequenced in a study of T cell responses to AZD1222 COVID-19 vaccine. Libraries were prepared by immunoSEQ multiplex PCR; TCRdb keeps only in-frame clonotypes and omits some of them. Of under 150,000 clones listed, more than 90% were seen once; the top ten hold 1.5% to 2%. Material: peripheral blood, obtained 28 days after the second AZD1222 dose. These receptors were obtained from an adult who received the AZD1222 COVID-19 vaccine.

The J gene is TRBJ1-3, the V gene TRBV29-1; no clear D gene. Looked up from germline, CDR1 is SQVTM and CDR2 is ANQGSEA. Trimming stripped 4 bases from V and 4 bases from J, with 8 bases between. This CDR3 is built from 12 residues. The CDR3 loop reads CSVGESGNTIYF. The CDR3 DNA reads TGCAGCGTTGGGGAGAGCGGAAACACCATATATTTT. Drawing the rest from reference TRBV29-1 and TRBJ1-3, the complete variable domain is SAVISQKPSRDICQRGTSLTIQCQVDSQVTMMFWYRQQPGQSLTLIATANQGSEATYESGFVIDKFPISRPNLTFSTLTVSNMSPEDSSIYLCSVGESGNTIYFGEGSWLTVV.

This chain joins TRBV4-1 and TRBJ2-2, with 13 bases aligning to TRBD2. The CDR3 sequence is 20 residues long. V dropped 1 base and J dropped 6; count of bases not matched to a gene: 14. The germline CDR1 and CDR2 sequences are MGHRA and YSYEKL. CDR3: CASSQGPIKRGLAGSGELFF. As DNA, the CDR3 is TGCGCCAGCAGCCAAGGCCCGATAAAGAGGGGACTAGCGGGGTCCGGGGAGCTGTTTTTT.

Comments on this clone: The sample holds other DNA sequences that translate to the same CDR3. The chain recombines TRBV11-2 with TRBJ1-6; D call uncertain. Trimming removed 1 base from V and 0 bases from J, with 7 bases in between. The CDR3 extends over 16 amino acids. CDR1 is SGHAT, CDR2 FQNNGV, per germline. The CDR3 protein is CASSLGGSSYNSPLHF. CDR3 in DNA: TGTGCCAGCAGCTTAGGTGGGAGCTCCTATAATTCACCCCTCCACTTT.

The chain recombines TRBV6-5 with TRBJ1-1; no reliable D call. Germline loops: CDR1 MNHEY, CDR2 SVGAGI. There are 10 residues in the CDR3. V dropped 7 bases and J dropped 7 bases, with 7 bases sitting between them. The chain's CDR3 is CASIHSEAFF. The CDR3, as DNA: TGTGCCAGCATACACAGTGAAGCTTTCTTT.

The chain uses TRBV6-2 or TRBV6-3 and TRBJ2-2, with TRBD1 matching over 8 bases. The CDR3 extends over 15 amino acids. V was pared by 6 bases and J by 3 bases, with 6 bases of the junction left unmatched. The V gene's germline CDR1 is MNHEY and CDR2 SVGEGT. In DNA, the CDR3 is TGTGCCAGCAGCCCATTGACAGGGGACACCGGGGAGCTGTTTTTT. Amino acid sequence: CASSPLTGDTGELFF.

The gene calls are TRBV2 and TRBJ1-1, with D maybe TRBD1 (5 bases). Between the trimmed V and J ends, which lost 5 bases and 4 bases, there was a span of 14 bases. Per the germline V gene, CDR1 is SNHLY and CDR2 is FYNNEI. The CDR3 consists of 14 residues. DNA for the CDR3: TGTGCCAGCAGTAAGACAGAAGCCTCCACTGAAGCTTTCTTT. It encodes CASSKTEASTEAFF.

The chain is built from TRBV10-3 and TRBJ1-5; D call uncertain. This CDR3 contains 14 residues. Germline V CDR1 and CDR2: ENHRY, SYGVKD. Trimming took off 4 bases at V and 1 base at J, with 8 bases between the two ends. CDR3 nucleotides: TGTGCCATCAGTGGAGCGGAGAGCAATCAGCCCCAGCATTTT. Protein: CAISGAESNQPQHF.

In this sample, this clone turned up once. The chain links TRBV5-1 to TRBJ2-7; 7 bases line up with TRBD1. J gave up 4 bases and V 4 bases, and 5 bases lay outside the gene matches. This CDR3 contains 13 residues. Germline values: CDR1 SGHRS, CDR2 YFSETQ. CDR3 loop: CASSIGTEYEQYF. CDR3 bases: TGCGCCAGCAGCATAGGGACAGAATACGAGCAGTACTTC.

V and J are TRBV30 and TRBJ2-7, with D tentatively TRBD1 (5 bases). The germline V gene encodes CDR1 GTSNPN and CDR2 SVGIG (reference sequence). Trimming left V 1 base short and J 5 bases short, with 15 bases between. This CDR3 is built from 14 residues. The CDR3 nucleotides are TGTGCCTGGAGTGGCAGGGCAGTATCCCACGAGCAGTACTTC. Encoded protein: CAWSGRAVSHEQYF. Complete variable domain (other parts from reference TRBV30 and TRBJ2-7): SQTIHQWPATLVQPVGSPLSLECTVEGTSNPNLYWYRQAAGRGLQLLFYSVGIGQISSEVPQNLSASRPQDRQFILSSKKLLLSDSGFYLCAWSGRAVSHEQYFGPGTRLTVT.

J is TRBJ2-1 and V is TRBV6-6; D might be TRBD1 (5 bases). The CDR3 is 12 residues long. CDR1 MNHNY and CDR2 SVGAGI come from the germline V gene (reference sequence). Trimming left V 6 bases short and J 9 bases short, with 12 bases between. The CDR3 sequence: CASSQVDTEQFF. The DNA of the CDR3 is TGTGCCAGCAGCCAGGTGGACACTGAGCAGTTCTTC.

The chain is built from TRBV15 and TRBJ1-3; TRBD1 matches at 9 bases. The germline gives CDR1 LNHNV, CDR2 YYDKDF (reference sequence). This CDR3 spans 16 amino acids. V lost 1 base and J lost 3; bases outside the gene matches: 4. In nucleotides, the CDR3 is TGTGCCACCAGCAGAGTTACAGGGGGCTTTGGAAACACCATATATTTT. Its translation is CATSRVTGGFGNTIYF.

The chain recombines TRBV30 with TRBJ1-1; TRBD1 agrees at 7 bases. Losses at the gene ends were 4 bases for V and 5 bases for J; bases not matched to a gene: 10. The CDR3 is 14 amino acids. Germline CDR1 is GTSNPN and CDR2 is SVGIG (reference sequence). CDR3 loop: CAWKPRQGITEAFF. The CDR3 DNA reads TGTGCCTGGAAACCCCGACAGGGAATAACTGAAGCTTTCTTT.

This chain joins TRBV2 and TRBJ2-1; a possible D gene is TRBD1 (6 bases). V lost 6 bases to trimming and J lost 10 bases, with 16 bases between them. CDR3 length equals 13 residues. Germline V gene lookup returns CDR1 SNHLY and CDR2 FYNNEI. Written as DNA, the CDR3 is TGTGCCAGCAGAACCGGGACACGGATAGAGCAGTTCTTC. Protein: CASRTGTRIEQFF.

V and J are TRBV3-1 (or the pseudogene TRBV3-2) and TRBJ1-4; a weak D match, TRBD1 (5 bases). The CDR3 is 14 residues long. V lost 4 bases and J lost 7, with 13 bases in between. Germline loops: CDR1 LGHDT, CDR2 YNNKEL (reference sequence). For the CDR3, the DNA is TGTGCCAGCAGCCGCCGGGGGAAGAGTGAAAAACTGTTTTTT. Its protein product is CASSRRGKSEKLFF.

V usage is TRBV5-5 and J usage is TRBJ2-5; D is perhaps TRBD1 (6 bases). There are 14 residues in the CDR3. Germline assignment: CDR1 SGHKS and CDR2 YYEKEE (reference sequence). V was clipped by 4 bases and J by 5 bases, with 15 bases between them. The chain's CDR3 is CASSQINRVETQYF. The CDR3 DNA sequence: TGTGCCAGCAGCCAAATCAACAGGGTTGAGACCCAGTACTTC.